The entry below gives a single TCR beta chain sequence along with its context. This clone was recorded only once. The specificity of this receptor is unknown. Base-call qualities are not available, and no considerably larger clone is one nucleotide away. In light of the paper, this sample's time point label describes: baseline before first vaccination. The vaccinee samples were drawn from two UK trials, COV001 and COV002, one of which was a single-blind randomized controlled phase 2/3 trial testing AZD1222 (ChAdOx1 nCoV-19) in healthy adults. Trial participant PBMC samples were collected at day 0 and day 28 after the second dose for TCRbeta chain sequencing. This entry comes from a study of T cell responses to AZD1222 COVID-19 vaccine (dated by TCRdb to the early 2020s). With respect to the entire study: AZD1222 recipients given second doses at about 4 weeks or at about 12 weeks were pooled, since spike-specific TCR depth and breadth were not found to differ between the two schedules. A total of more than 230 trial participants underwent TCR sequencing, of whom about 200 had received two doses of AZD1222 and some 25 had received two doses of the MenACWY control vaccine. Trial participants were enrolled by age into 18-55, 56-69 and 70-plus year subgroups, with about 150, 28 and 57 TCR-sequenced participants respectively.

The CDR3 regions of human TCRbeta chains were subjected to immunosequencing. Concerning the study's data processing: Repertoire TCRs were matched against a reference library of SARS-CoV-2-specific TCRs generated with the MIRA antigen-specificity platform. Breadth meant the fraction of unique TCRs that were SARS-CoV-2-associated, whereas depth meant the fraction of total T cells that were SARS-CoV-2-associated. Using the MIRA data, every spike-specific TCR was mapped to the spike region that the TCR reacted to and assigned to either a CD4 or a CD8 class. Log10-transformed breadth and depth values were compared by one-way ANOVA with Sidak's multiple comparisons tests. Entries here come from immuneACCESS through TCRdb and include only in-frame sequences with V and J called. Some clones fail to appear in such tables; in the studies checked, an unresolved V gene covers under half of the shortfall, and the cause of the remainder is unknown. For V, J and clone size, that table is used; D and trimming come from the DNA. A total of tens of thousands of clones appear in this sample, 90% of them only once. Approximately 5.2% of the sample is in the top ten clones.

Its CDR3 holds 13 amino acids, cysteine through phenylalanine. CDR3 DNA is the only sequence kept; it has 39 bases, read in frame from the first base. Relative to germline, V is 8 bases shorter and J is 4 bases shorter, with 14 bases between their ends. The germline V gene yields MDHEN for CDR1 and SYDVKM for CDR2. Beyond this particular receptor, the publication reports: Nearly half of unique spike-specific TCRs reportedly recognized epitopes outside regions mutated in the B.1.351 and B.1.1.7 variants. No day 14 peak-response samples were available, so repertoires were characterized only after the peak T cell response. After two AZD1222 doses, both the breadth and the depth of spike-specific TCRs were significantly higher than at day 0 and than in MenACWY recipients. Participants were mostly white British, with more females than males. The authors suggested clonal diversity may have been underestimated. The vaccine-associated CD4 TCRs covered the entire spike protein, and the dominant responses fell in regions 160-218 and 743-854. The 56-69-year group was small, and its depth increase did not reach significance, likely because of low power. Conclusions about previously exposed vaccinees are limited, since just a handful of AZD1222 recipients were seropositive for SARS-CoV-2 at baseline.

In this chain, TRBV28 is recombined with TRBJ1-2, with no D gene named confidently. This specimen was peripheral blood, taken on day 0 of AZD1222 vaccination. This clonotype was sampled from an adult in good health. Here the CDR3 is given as CASLPPRPYGYTF. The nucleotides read TGTGCCAGCCTTCCACCCCGACCCTATGGCTACACCTTC.